A single T cell receptor beta chain is shown here with its context. Its antigen is undetermined. Relative to the germline gene, one junction end is altered; a read error may explain this. The data stem from a study of cytomegalovirus exposure and HLA in healthy donors. Study-wide findings and caveats: The study designated 150 or so TCR beta chains cytomegalovirus-associated. A later analysis found most CMV-associated TCR beta chains apparently HLA-restricted.

PCR employed 60 Vbeta and 13 Jbeta primers. Profiling relied on immunoSEQ multiplex PCR, and the TCRdb table lists in-frame clones only, not all of them. Here the sample spans fewer than 200,000 clones, about four fifths being singletons. This TCR was sampled from a man aged 45-65 years in good health and CMV-seronegative. The sample was PBMCs.

The CDR3: CASSLGEDSYEQYF. CDR3 bases: TGTGCTAGCAGCTTAGGAGAGGACTCCTACGAGCAGTACTTC. V usage is TRBV7-7 and J usage is TRBJ2-7, with D uncertain. Germline V gene data show CDR1 as SSHAT and CDR2 as FNYEAQ (reference sequence). The CDR3 totals 14 residues.